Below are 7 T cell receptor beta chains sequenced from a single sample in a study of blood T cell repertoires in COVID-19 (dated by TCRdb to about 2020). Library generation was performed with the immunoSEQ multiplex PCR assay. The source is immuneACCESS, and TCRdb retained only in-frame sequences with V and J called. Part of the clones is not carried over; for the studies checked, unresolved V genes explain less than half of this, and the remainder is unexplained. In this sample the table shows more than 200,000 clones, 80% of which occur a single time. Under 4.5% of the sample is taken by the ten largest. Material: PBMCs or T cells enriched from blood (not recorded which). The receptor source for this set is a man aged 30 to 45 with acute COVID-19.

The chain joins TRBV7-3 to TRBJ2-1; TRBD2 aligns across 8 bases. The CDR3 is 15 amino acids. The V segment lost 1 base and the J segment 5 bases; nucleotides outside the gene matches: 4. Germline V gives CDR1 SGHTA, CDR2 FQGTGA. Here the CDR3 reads CASSLKTSANNEQFF. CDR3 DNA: TGTGCCAGCAGCTTAAAGACTAGCGCCAACAATGAGCAGTTCTTC.

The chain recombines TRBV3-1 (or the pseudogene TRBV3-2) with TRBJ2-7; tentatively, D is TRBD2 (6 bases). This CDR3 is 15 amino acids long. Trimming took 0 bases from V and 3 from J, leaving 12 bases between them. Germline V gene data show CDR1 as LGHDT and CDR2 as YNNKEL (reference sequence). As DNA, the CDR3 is TGTGCCAGCAGCCAAGAACGGGGGTTCGTCTACGAGCAGTACTTC. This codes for CASSQERGFVYEQYF.

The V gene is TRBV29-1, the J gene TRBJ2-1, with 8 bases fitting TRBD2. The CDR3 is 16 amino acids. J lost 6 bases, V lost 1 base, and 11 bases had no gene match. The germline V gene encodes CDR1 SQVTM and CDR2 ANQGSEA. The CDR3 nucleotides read TGCAGCGTTGAAGGGACTAGCACAGGGAGGCTCAATGAGCAGTTCTTC. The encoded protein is CSVEGTSTGRLNEQFF.

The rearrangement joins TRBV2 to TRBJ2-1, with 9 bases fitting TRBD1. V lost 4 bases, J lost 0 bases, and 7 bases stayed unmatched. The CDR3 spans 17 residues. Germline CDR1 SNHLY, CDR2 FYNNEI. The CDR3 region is CASSATGGASSYNEQFF. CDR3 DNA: TGTGCCAGCAGTGCTACAGGGGGCGCGAGCTCCTACAATGAGCAGTTCTTC.

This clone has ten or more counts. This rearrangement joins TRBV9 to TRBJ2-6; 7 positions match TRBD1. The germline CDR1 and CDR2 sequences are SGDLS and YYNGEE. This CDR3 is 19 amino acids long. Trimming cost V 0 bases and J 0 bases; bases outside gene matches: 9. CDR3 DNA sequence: TGTGCCAGCAGCGTAGTAAGGGACAGCTCGTCCTCTGGGGCCAACGTCCTGACTTTC. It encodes CASSVVRDSSSSGANVLTF.

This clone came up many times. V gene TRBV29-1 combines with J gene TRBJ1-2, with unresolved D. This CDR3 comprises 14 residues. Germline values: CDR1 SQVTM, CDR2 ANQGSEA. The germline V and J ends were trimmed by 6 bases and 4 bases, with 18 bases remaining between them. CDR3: CSVGEMRVRYGYTF. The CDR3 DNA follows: TGCAGCGTGGGCGAGATGAGGGTTCGCTATGGCTACACCTTC.

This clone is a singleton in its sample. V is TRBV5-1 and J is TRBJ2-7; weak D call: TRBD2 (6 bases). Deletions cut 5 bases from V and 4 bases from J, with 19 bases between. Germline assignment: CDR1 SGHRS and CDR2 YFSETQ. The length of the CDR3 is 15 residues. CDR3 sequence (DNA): TGCGCCAGCAGTATTAGCGGCTCACAGTTATACGAGCAGTACTTC. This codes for CASSISGSQLYEQYF.